This record concerns one T cell receptor beta chain sequence. This sample is part of a study of cytomegalovirus exposure and HLA in healthy donors. For the study at large: Membership in the Caucasian-associated ancestry cluster was found for around 81% of roughly 360 genotyped donors.

This CDR3 has 14 amino acids. Germline V gene sequence: CDR1 MNHNY, CDR2 SVGAGI (reference sequence). The study ran its PCR with 60 Vbeta and 13 Jbeta primers. The assay was immunoSEQ multiplex PCR, and TCRdb's table has in-frame clones only and misses some. The repertoire consists of some 150,000 clones, with around 78% occurring once and the leading ten covering less than 2%. This receptor was identified in a man aged 35-49 years in good health and CMV-seronegative. The sample taken for sequencing was PBMCs. This sequence joins TRBV6-6 and TRBJ2-5; D perhaps matches TRBD1 (5 bases). The better agreement between TRBJ2-7 and the DNA end casts doubt on the J call. CDR3 bases: TGTGCCAGCACAGGGTTTAGGGGATCCTACGAGCAGTACTTC. It yields the protein CASTGFRGSYEQYF.